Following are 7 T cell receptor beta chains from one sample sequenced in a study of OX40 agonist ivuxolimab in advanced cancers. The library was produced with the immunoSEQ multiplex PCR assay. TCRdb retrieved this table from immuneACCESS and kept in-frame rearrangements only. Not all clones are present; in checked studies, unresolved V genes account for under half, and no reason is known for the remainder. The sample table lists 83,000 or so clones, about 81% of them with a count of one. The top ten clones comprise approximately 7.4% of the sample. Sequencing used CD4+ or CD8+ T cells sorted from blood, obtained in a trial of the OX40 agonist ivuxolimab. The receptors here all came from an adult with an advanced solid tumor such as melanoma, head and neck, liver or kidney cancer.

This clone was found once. In DNA form, the CDR3 reads TGTGCCAGCGAGCTCGTGGGGACACAGCCCTACGAGCAGTACTTC. Protein sequence: CASELVGTQPYEQYF. The V gene is TRBV5-6, the J gene TRBJ2-7; the D gene is possibly TRBD1 (6 bases). CDR3 length: 15 amino acids. Trimming shortened V by 7 bases and J by 2 bases, and 19 bases separated the two germline ends. Germline values: CDR1 SGHDT, CDR2 YYEEEE.

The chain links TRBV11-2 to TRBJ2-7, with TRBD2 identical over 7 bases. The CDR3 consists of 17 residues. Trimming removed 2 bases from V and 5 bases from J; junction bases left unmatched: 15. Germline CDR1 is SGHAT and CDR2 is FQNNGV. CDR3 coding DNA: TGTGCCAGCAGCTTAATTATTGCGGGAGTTTATCTCAACGAGCAGTACTTC. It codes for CASSLIIAGVYLNEQYF.

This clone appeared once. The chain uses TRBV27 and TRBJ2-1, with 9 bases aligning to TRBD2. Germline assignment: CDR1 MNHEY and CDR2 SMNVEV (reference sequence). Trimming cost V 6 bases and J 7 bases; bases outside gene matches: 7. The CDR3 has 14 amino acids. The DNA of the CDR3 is TGTGCCAGCAGCGGCGGGAGGGCCGCGAATGAGCAGTTCTTC. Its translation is CASSGGRAANEQFF.

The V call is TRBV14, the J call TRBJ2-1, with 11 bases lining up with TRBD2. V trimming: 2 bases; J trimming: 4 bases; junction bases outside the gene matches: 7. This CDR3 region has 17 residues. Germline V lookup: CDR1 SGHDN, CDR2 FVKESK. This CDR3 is CASSQRQGLAEYNEQFF. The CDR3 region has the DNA TGTGCCAGCAGCCAAAGACAGGGACTAGCGGAATACAATGAGCAGTTCTTC.

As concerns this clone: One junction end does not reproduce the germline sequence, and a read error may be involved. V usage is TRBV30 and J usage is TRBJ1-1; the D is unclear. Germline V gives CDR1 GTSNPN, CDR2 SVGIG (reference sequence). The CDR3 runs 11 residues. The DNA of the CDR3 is TGTGCCTGGAATGTCCTAGCGAGGACCGAGTTT. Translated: CAWNVLARTEF.

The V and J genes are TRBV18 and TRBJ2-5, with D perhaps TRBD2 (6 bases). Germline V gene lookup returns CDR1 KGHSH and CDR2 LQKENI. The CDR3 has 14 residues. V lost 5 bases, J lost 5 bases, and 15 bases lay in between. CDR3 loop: CASSGRDGRETQYF. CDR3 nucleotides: TGTGCCAGCTCAGGGCGGGACGGCAGGGAGACCCAGTACTTC.

For the CDR3, the DNA is TGTGCCAGCAGCTGGGGAGGGAACACCATATATTTT. Protein product: CASSWGGNTIYF. The chain couples TRBV5-5 to TRBJ1-3; D not resolved. The CDR3 covers 12 residues. Germline assignment: CDR1 SGHKS and CDR2 YYEKEE (reference sequence). The V end lost 3 bases, the J end lost 7 bases, and 8 bases lay between the germline ends. Using reference TRBV5-5 and TRBJ1-3 for the parts outside the CDR3, the full variable domain is DAGVTQSPTHLIKTRGQQVTLRCSPISGHKSVSWYQQVLGQGPQFIFQYYEKEERGRGNFPDRFSARQFPNYSSELNVNALLLGDSALYLCASSWGGNTIYFGEGSWLTVV.